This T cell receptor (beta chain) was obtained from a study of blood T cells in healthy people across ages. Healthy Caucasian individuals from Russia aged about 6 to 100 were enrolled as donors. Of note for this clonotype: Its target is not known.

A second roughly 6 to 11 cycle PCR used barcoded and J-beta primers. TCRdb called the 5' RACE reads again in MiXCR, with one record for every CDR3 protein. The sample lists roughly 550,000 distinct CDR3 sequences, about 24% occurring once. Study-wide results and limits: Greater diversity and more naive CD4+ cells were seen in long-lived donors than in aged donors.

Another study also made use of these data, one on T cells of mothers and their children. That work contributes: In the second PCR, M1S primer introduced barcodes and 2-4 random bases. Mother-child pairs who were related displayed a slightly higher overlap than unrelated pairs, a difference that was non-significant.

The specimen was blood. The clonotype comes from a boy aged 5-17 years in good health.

In DNA form, the CDR3 reads TGCAGTGCTAGTCTAAGTCCTCCTAACGAGCAGTACTTC. It translates to CSASLSPPNEQYF. The V gene is TRBV20-1, the J gene TRBJ2-7; no clear D gene. The CDR3 is 13 amino acids. Trimming shortened V by 3 bases and J by 5 bases, and 14 bases separated the two germline ends. CDR1 and CDR2 from the germline V gene are DFQATT and SNEGSKA (reference sequence).